This paragraph reports one T cell receptor (beta chain). As yet, its antigen is unknown. Germline CDR1 is SGHVS and CDR2 is FNYEAQ. Trimming removed 5 bases from V and 0 bases from J, with 7 bases in between. The CDR3 has 14 amino acids. This entry belongs to a study of T cell repertoires in cytomegalovirus infection. Study background: Public TCR beta signatures were indicative of both CMV infection and a matching HLA type.

Findings of the study overall: Adding up the frequency of public TCR beta families identified people who carried CMV plus the relevant HLA. HLA-C-restricted CMV-specific TCR beta clonotypes were dominant in the ex vivo response.

In TCRdb, the reads were re-called with MiXCR into one record per CDR3 protein. Here the sample spans a few hundred thousand distinct CDR3 sequences, about 17% being singletons. The sample taken for sequencing was PBMCs. The rearrangement links TRBV7-6 to TRBJ2-2; D is unclear. This sequence originates from a human donor in good health (CMV status not recorded). Some clones in this sample may be carry-over from other donors' samples. The CDR3 DNA reads TGTGCCAGCAGCCACGGTACGAACACCGGGGAGCTGTTTTTT. Encoded protein: CASSHGTNTGELFF.